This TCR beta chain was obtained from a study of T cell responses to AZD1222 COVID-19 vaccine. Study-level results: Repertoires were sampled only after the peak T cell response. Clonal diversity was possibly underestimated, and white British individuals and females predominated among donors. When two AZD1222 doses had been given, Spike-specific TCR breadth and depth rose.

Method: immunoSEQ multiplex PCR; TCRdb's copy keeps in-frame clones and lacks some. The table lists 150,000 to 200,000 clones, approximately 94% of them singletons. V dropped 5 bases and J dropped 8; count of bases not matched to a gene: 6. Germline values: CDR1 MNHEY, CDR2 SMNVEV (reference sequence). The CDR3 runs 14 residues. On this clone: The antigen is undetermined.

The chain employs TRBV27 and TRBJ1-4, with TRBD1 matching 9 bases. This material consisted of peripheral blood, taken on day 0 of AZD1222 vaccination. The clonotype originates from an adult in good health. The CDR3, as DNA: TGTGCCAGCAGTCAAGGGACAGGGAGGGAAAAACTGTTTTTT. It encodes CASSQGTGREKLFF.